These 11 T cell receptor beta chains originate from one sample sequenced in a study of cytomegalovirus exposure and HLA in healthy donors (dated by TCRdb to 2016 to 2017). Libraries came from the immunoSEQ multiplex PCR assay. For the multiplex PCR, a mixture combining 60 forward primers for TCR Vbeta segments and 13 reverse primers for TCR Jbeta segments was used. The clones in this table, taken by TCRdb from immuneACCESS, are in-frame only. Not every clone is retained; where verified, under half of the shortfall comes from an unresolved V gene, and the cause of the rest is unknown. This sample holds roughly 160,000 clones; 75% to 80% were observed only once. The top ten hold over 12% of the sample. Sequenced sample: PBMCs. The origin of the receptors is a man between 50 and 59 years old in good health and CMV-seropositive.

V usage is TRBV14 and J usage is TRBJ1-3; 11 nucleotides align to TRBD1. There are 16 residues in the CDR3. Germline CDR1 and CDR2: SGHDN and FVKESK. The trim removed 3 bases at V and 2 bases at J, leaving 3 bases unmatched. The CDR3: CASSQSGQGAGNTIYF. Written as DNA, the CDR3 is TGTGCCAGCAGCCAGTCGGGACAGGGGGCTGGAAACACCATATATTTT.

This chain uses TRBV6-5 with TRBJ1-4, with 8 positions matching TRBD1. The germline V gene has CDR1 MNHEY and CDR2 SVGAGI. Germline trimming cut 6 bases from V and 4 bases from J; bases unmatched to any gene: 7. This CDR3 has 15 amino acids. CDR3 region: CASSPGGSVNEKLFF. The CDR3 nucleotides are TGTGCCAGCAGCCCAGGGGGCTCGGTTAATGAAAAACTGTTTTTT.

The J gene is TRBJ1-1, the V gene TRBV7-2; TRBD1 matches 12 bases. V lost 2 bases and J lost 4; bases outside the gene matches: 2. The CDR3 is made up of 15 amino acids. Germline V lookup: CDR1 SGHTA, CDR2 FQGNSA. The CDR3 DNA follows: TGTGCCAGCAGCTTAACGGGACAGGGGGCCACTGAAGCTTTCTTT. Its protein is CASSLTGQGATEAFF.

This chain links TRBV7-6 with TRBJ1-5; D may be TRBD1 (5 bases). The germline gives CDR1 SGHVS, CDR2 FNYEAQ. The CDR3 has 14 amino acids. V was pared by 4 bases and J by 5 bases, with 12 bases between. Written as DNA, the CDR3 is TGTGCCAGCAGCTCCGGACACATAGATCAGCCCCAGCATTTT. It codes for CASSSGHIDQPQHF.

This clone was found once. The CDR3 DNA reads as TGTGCCAGCAGTTTAGACGGCAGGGCGTCATACTTC. This codes for CASSLDGRASYF. The chain has TRBV28 and TRBJ2-7; possible D gene TRBD1, 5 bases. V was shortened by 2 bases and J by 13 bases, with 15 bases between the two germline ends. The germline V gene has CDR1 MDHEN and CDR2 SYDVKM. The CDR3 contains 12 residues.

The chain joins TRBV2 to TRBJ1-2, with TRBD1 as a possible D gene (5 bases). Germline V gives CDR1 SNHLY, CDR2 FYNNEI. The CDR3 length is 13 residues. Trimming left V 3 bases short and J 4 bases short, with 9 bases between. CDR3 nucleotides: TGTGCCAGCAGTGAGGGCAGGGCCTATGGCTACACCTTC. Protein: CASSEGRAYGYTF.

The chain joins TRBV5-6 to TRBJ1-6, with TRBD1 matching over 7 bases. V shed 2 bases, J shed 2 bases, and the junction held 4 bases outside the gene matches. Germline lookup yields CDR1 SGHDT and CDR2 YYEEEE. CDR3 length: 16 residues. The CDR3 DNA reads TGTGCCAGCAGCTTACGAGGGACAGCCTATAATTCACCCCTCCACTTT. It encodes CASSLRGTAYNSPLHF.

The rearrangement uses TRBV6-5 and TRBJ2-2; D is perhaps TRBD1 (5 bases). Trimming shortened V by 7 bases and J by 13 bases, and 10 bases separated the two germline ends. The germline CDR1 and CDR2 sequences are MNHEY and SVGAGI. CDR3 length equals 10 residues. Here the CDR3 reads CASNDRGLFF. CDR3 nucleotides: TGTGCCAGCAACGATAGGGGGCTGTTTTTT.

This clone has a single count. The chain joins TRBV5-6 to TRBJ1-2, with 8 positions matching TRBD1. Germline CDR1 SGHDT, CDR2 YYEEEE. This CDR3 is 14 amino acids long. The ends lost 4 bases at V and 5 bases at J; junction bases unmatched: 7. CDR3 amino acids: CASSLDRGGYGYTF. CDR3 DNA sequence: TGTGCCAGCAGCCTTGACAGGGGAGGGTATGGCTACACCTTC.

Only a few counts were recorded for this clone. The V and J genes are TRBV7-3 and TRBJ2-2; no reliable D call. Germline CDR1 reads SGHTA; CDR2 reads FQGTGA. The V and J ends lost 5 bases and 0 bases respectively, with 13 bases between them. The CDR3 extends over 16 amino acids. The CDR3 protein is CASSPPGSPNTGELFF. The DNA for the CDR3 is TGTGCCAGCAGCCCCCCCGGTTCGCCGAACACCGGGGAGCTGTTTTTT.

The chain couples TRBV4-1 to TRBJ1-2, with D uncertain. CDR1 and CDR2 (germline): MGHRA, YSYEKL. Deletions cut 0 bases from V and 5 bases from J, with 16 bases between. The CDR3 spans 16 residues. The CDR3: CASSQDLSFSVYGYTF. The CDR3 DNA is TGCGCCAGCAGCCAAGATTTAAGTTTTTCGGTTTATGGCTACACCTTC.